Sequencing of this TCR beta chain was carried out in a study of cytomegalovirus exposure and HLA in healthy donors. The CDR3 consists of 14 residues. Germline V gives CDR1 SGHRS, CDR2 YFSETQ. Trimming removed 6 bases from V and 2 bases from J, with 12 bases in between. In this sample, this clone is medium-sized (0.01 to 0.1%). The donors formed part of the approximately 130-subject validation cohort, distinct from the approximately 670-subject first cohort. Profiled with immunoSEQ multiplex PCR; TCRdb holds only in-frame clones, not every one. Of roughly 68,000 clones detected, roughly 95% appear once; the ten largest clones hold roughly 4.5%.

The J gene is TRBJ1-3, the V gene TRBV5-1, with D perhaps matching TRBD1 (6 bases). This clonotype was obtained from a woman under 30 in good health and CMV-seropositive. Sequencing was carried out using PBMCs. Written as DNA, the CDR3 is TGCGCCAGCAACTCCGGGACAACTGGAAACACCATATATTTT. Translating gives CASNSGTTGNTIYF.